A selection of T cell receptor beta chains follows, all from one sample in a study of T cell responses to AZD1222 COVID-19 vaccine. Profiling relied on immunoSEQ multiplex PCR, and the TCRdb table lists in-frame clones only, not all of them. Of 150,000 or so clones in the sample, 90% to 95% are singletons; the top ten hold 1.5% to 2%. The sequencing used peripheral blood, collected on day 0 of AZD1222 vaccination. These receptors were taken from an adult in good health. Both conserved end residues are part of each CDR3. The D gene is left open where the match is weak. Where a row states a size, it is once, few, many or the class of an expanded clone; other rows omit it.

TRBV5-1,TRBJ1-1,.,.,CASSLASMNTEAFF,TGCGCCAGCAGCTTGGCCAGCATGAACACTGAAGCTTTCTTT
TRBV19,TRBJ1-2,.,.,CASSIGIIDYGYTF,TGTGCCAGTAGTATAGGGATAATCGACTATGGCTACACCTTC
TRBV5-6,TRBJ1-6,TRBD1,.,CASSFGTDNSPLHF,TGTGCCAGCAGCTTCGGGACAGACAATTCACCCCTCCACTTT
TRBV2,TRBJ1-2,.,.,CASSDTIGIYGYTF,TGTGCCAGCAGTGACACCATCGGTATCTATGGCTACACCTTC
TRBV5-6,TRBJ2-7,TRBD2,.,CASSVGTSGRSSYEQYF,TGTGCCAGCAGCGTCGGGACTAGCGGGAGGAGCTCCTACGAGCAGTACTTC
TRBV12-3/TRBV12-4,TRBJ1-1,.,.,CASTSDSNTEAFF,TGTGCCAGCACCTCGGACAGTAACACTGAAGCTTTCTTT
TRBV5-1,TRBJ2-3,TRBD1,.,CASSQGQNTDTQYF,TGCGCCAGCAGCCAGGGACAGAACACAGATACGCAGTATTTT
TRBV12-5,TRBJ2-3,.,few,CASALGAHKPTDTQYF,TGTGCTAGTGCCCTAGGGGCCCATAAGCCCACAGATACGCAGTATTTT
TRBV5-4,TRBJ1-1,.,.,CASSLFKAAGTEAFF,TGTGCCAGCAGCTTGTTTAAGGCAGCGGGGACTGAAGCTTTCTTT
TRBV15,TRBJ1-5,TRBD1,.,CATSRGQGEGNQPQHF,TGTGCCACCAGCAGAGGACAGGGAGAGGGCAATCAGCCCCAGCATTTT
TRBV3-1/TRBV3-2,TRBJ1-2,.,.,CASSLPTLNYGYTF,TGTGCCAGCAGCCTACCGACGCTTAACTATGGCTACACCTTC
TRBV5-6,TRBJ2-7,.,.,CASSRTVSSYEQYF,TGTGCCAGCAGCCGGACGGTCAGCTCCTACGAGCAGTACTTC
TRBV6-1,TRBJ2-1,.,once,CASSEARGYNEQFF,TGTGCCAGCAGTGAAGCGCGCGGCTACAATGAGCAGTTCTTC
TRBV7-2,TRBJ1-1,.,.,CASSFQWTEAFF,TGTGCCAGCAGCTTCCAGTGGACTGAAGCTTTCTTT
TRBV3-1/TRBV3-2,TRBJ2-2,.,.,CASSGVGGELFF,TGTGCCAGCAGCGGGGTAGGCGGGGAGCTGTTTTTT
TRBV18,TRBJ2-7,TRBD1,once,CASSPSGQYGHEQYF,TGTGCCAGCTCACCGTCGGGACAGTACGGCCACGAGCAGTACTTC
TRBV4-2,TRBJ2-7,.,.,CASSQDPTGSYEQYF,TGTGCCAGCAGCCAGGACCCGACAGGCTCCTACGAGCAGTACTTC
TRBV12-3/TRBV12-4,TRBJ1-1,.,once,CASSLDGLGEAFF,TGTGCCAGCAGTTTAGATGGGCTTGGGGAAGCTTTCTTT
TRBV10-3,TRBJ2-7,.,.,CAISGGLEGNEQYF,TGTGCCATCAGTGGGGGTCTGGAAGGGAACGAGCAGTACTTC
TRBV4-2,TRBJ1-1,.,.,CASSHRDPPAFF,TGTGCCAGCAGCCACCGGGACCCGCCAGCTTTCTTT
TRBV27,TRBJ1-3,.,.,CASSVGSGNTIYF,TGTGCCAGCAGTGTGGGCTCTGGAAACACCATATATTTT
TRBV5-5,TRBJ1-5,.,.,CASSLGQENQPQHF,TGTGCCAGCAGCTTGGGACAAGAAAATCAGCCCCAGCATTTT
TRBV6-2/TRBV6-3,TRBJ1-1,TRBD1,once,CASSYDRVLTEAFF,TGTGCCAGCAGTTACGACAGGGTTCTCACTGAAGCTTTCTTT
TRBV2,TRBJ1-2,TRBD1,.,CASRRGQGEGYTF,TGTGCCAGCAGGAGGGGACAGGGTGAAGGCTACACCTTC
TRBV5-4,TRBJ2-1,.,.,CASSFKRPDNEQFF,TGTGCCAGCAGCTTTAAACGTCCAGACAATGAGCAGTTCTTC
TRBV19,TRBJ1-4,.,.,CASSSRQLRGTNEKLFF,TGTGCCAGTAGTAGCAGACAGCTTCGGGGAACTAATGAAAAACTGTTTTTT
TRBV7-9,TRBJ1-1,.,.,CASSLLGDTEAFF,TGTGCCAGTAGCTTACTGGGTGACACTGAAGCTTTCTTT
TRBV11-3,TRBJ2-1,.,.,CASSLGTYNEQFF,TGTGCCAGCAGCTTGGGTACCTACAATGAGCAGTTCTTC
TRBV29-1,TRBJ2-1,.,.,CSVVPGEGFSYNEQFF,TGCAGCGTTGTTCCCGGCGAGGGGTTCTCCTACAATGAGCAGTTCTTC
TRBV6-5,TRBJ2-3,.,.,CASSYELRAPDTQYF,TGTGCCAGCAGTTACGAGTTGCGGGCCCCAGATACGCAGTATTTT
TRBV13,TRBJ2-7,.,.,CASSLAPGANTYEQYF,TGTGCCAGCAGCTTAGCCCCGGGAGCGAACACCTACGAGCAGTACTTC
TRBV30,TRBJ2-7,TRBD2,once,CAWSVSSGSYEQYF,TGTGCCTGGAGTGTCTCTAGCGGATCCTACGAGCAGTACTTC
TRBV5-1,TRBJ2-2,.,.,CASSPRPRGNTGELFF,TGCGCCAGCTCCCCCCGCCCGCGGGGGAACACCGGGGAGCTGTTTTTT
TRBV2,TRBJ1-4,TRBD1,.,CASSETGSTNEKLFF,TGTGCCAGCAGTGAGACAGGGTCTACTAATGAAAAACTGTTTTTT
TRBV6-5,TRBJ1-5,.,.,CASSRAGGNQPQHF,TGTGCCAGCAGTCGCGCAGGGGGCAATCAGCCCCAGCATTTT
TRBV4-2,TRBJ1-5,.,.,CASSQDYSAGNQPQHF,TGTGCCAGCAGCCAAGATTACTCGGCGGGCAATCAGCCCCAGCATTTT